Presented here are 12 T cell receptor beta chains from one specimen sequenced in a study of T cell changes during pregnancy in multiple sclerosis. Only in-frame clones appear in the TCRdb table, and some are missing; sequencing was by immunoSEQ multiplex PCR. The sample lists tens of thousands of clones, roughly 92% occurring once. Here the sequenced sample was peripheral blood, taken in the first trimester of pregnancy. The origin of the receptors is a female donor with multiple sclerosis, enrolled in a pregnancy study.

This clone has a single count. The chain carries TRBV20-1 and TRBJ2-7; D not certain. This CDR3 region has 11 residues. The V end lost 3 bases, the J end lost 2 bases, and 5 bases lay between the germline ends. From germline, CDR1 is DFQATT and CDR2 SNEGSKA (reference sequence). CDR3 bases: TGCAGTGCTAGCGAGACCTACGAGCAGTACTTC. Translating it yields CSASETYEQYF.

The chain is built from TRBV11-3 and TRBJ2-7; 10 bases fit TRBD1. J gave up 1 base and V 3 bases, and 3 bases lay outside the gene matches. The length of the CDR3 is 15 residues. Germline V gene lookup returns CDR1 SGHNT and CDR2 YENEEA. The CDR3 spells CASSFRTGGSYEQYF. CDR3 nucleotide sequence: TGTGCCAGCAGCTTTCGGACAGGGGGATCCTACGAGCAGTACTTC. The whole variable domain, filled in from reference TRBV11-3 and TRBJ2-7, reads EAGVVQSPRYKIIEKKQPVAFWCNPISGHNTLYWYLQNLGQGPELLIRYENEEAVDDSQLPKDRFSAERLKGVDSTLKIQPAELGDSAVYLCASSFRTGGSYEQYFGPGTRLTVT.

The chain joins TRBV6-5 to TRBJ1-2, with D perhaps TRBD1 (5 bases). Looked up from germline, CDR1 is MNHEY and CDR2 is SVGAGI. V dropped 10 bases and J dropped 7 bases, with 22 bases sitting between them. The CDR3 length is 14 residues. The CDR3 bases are TGTGCCACTTCTAGGGCAGGGTCATCGGGTGGCTACACCTTC. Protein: CATSRAGSSGGYTF.

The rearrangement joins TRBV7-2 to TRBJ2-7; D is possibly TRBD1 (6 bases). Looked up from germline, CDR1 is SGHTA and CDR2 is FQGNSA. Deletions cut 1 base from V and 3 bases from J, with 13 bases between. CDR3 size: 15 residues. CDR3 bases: TGTGCCAGCAGCTTAGGACAGGAGGCCGTCTACGAGCAGTACTTC. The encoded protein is CASSLGQEAVYEQYF.

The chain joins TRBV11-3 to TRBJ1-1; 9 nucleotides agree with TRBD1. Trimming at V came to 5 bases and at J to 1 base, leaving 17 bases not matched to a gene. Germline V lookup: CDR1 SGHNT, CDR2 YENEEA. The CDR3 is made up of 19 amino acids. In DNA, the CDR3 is TGTGCCAGCAGCCTACACGGCCTCACAGGGGGCGTGCCGAACACTGAAGCTTTCTTT. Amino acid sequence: CASSLHGLTGGVPNTEAFF.

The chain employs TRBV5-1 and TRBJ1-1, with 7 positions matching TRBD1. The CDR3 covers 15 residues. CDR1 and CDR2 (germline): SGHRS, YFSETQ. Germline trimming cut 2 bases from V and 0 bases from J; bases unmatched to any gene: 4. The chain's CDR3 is CASSFRQGMNTEAFF. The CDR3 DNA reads TGCGCCAGCAGCTTCCGACAGGGCATGAACACTGAAGCTTTCTTT.

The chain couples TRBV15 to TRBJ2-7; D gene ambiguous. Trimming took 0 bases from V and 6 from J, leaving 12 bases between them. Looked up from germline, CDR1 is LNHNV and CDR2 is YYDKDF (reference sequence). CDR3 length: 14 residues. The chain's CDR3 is CATSRERSLGEQYF. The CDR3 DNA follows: TGTGCCACCAGCAGAGAAAGATCACTTGGCGAGCAGTACTTC. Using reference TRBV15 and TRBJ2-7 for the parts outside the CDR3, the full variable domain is DAMVIQNPRYQVTQFGKPVTLSCSQTLNHNVMYWYQQKSSQAPKLLFHYYDKDFNNEADTPDNFQSRRPNTSFCFLDIRSPGLGDTAMYLCATSRERSLGEQYFGPGTRLTVT.

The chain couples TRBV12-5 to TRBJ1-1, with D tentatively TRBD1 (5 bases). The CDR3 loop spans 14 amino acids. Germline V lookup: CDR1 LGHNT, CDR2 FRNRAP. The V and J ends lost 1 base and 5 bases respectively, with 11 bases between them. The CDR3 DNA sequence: TGTGCTAGTGGTTTGGGCAGGGCGGGAACTGAAGCTTTCTTT. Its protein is CASGLGRAGTEAFF.

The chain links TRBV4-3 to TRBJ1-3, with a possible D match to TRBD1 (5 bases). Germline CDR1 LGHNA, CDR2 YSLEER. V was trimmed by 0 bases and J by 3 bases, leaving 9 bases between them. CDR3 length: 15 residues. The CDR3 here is CASSQDRVGGNTIYF. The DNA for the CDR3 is TGCGCCAGCAGCCAAGACAGGGTCGGTGGAAACACCATATATTTT.

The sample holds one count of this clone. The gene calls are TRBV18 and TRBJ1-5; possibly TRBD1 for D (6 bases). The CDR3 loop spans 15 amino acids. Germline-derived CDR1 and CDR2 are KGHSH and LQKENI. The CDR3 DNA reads TGTGCTTCGGAATCGGGGAGGGGGGGCAATCAGCCCCAGCATTTT. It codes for CASESGRGGNQPQHF.

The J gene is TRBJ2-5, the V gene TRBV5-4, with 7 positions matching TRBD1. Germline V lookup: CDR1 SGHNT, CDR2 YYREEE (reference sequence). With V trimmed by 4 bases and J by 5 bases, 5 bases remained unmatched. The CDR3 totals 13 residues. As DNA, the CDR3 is TGTGCCAGCAGCGTCCAGGGGGACGAGACCCAGTACTTC. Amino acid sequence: CASSVQGDETQYF. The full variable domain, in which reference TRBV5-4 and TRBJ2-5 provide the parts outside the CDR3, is ETGVTQSPTHLIKTRGQQVTLRCSSQSGHNTVSWYQQALGQGPQFIFQYYREEENGRGNFPPRFSGLQFPNYSSELNVNALELDDSALYLCASSVQGDETQYFGPGTRLLVL.

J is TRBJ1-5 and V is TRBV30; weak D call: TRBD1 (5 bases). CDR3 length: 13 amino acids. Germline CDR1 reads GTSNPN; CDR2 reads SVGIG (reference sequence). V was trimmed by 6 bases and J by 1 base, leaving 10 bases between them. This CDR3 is CACDRESNQPQHF. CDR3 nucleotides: TGTGCCTGCGACAGAGAAAGCAATCAGCCCCAGCATTTT.